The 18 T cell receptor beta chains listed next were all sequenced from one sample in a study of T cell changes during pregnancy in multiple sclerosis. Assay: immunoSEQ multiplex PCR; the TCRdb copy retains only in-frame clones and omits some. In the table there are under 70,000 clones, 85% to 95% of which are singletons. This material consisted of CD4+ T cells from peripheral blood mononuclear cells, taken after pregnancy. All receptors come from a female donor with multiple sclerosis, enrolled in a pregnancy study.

CDR3 amino acids: CASSQFNEQFF. For the CDR3, the DNA is TGTGCCAGCAGCCAGTTCAATGAGCAGTTCTTC. The V gene is TRBV5-5, the J gene TRBJ2-1; D is uncertain. The V gene lost 4 bases and the J gene lost 6 bases, with 5 bases spanning the gap. The CDR3 has 11 residues. CDR1 is SGHKS, CDR2 YYEKEE, per germline (reference sequence).

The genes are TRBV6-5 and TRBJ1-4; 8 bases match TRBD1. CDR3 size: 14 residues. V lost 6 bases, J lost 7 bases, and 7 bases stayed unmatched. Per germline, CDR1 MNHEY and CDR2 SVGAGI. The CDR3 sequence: CASRVDRGSEKLFF. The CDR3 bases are TGTGCCAGCAGAGTCGACAGGGGAAGTGAAAAACTGTTTTTT.

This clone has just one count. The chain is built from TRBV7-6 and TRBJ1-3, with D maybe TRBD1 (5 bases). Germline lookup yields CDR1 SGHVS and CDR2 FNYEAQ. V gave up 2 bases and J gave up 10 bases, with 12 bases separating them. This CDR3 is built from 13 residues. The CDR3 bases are TGTGCCAGCAGCTTAAAGACCCCAGGGACCATATATTTT. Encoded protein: CASSLKTPGTIYF.

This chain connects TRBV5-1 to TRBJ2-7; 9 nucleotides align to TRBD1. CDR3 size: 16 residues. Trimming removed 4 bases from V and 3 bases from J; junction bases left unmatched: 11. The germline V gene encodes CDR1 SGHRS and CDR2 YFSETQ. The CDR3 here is CASSPHTQGAHYEQYF. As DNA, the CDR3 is TGCGCCAGCAGCCCTCATACACAGGGGGCTCACTACGAGCAGTACTTC.

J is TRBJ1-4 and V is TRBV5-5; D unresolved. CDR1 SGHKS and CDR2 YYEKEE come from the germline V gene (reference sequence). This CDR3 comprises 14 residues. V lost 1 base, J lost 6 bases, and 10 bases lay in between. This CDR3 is CASSLRTRDEKLFF. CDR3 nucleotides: TGTGCCAGCAGCTTGCGAACGAGGGATGAAAAACTGTTTTTT. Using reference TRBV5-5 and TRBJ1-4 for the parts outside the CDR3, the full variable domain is DAGVTQSPTHLIKTRGQQVTLRCSPISGHKSVSWYQQVLGQGPQFIFQYYEKEERGRGNFPDRFSARQFPNYSSELNVNALLLGDSALYLCASSLRTRDEKLFFGSGTQLSVL.

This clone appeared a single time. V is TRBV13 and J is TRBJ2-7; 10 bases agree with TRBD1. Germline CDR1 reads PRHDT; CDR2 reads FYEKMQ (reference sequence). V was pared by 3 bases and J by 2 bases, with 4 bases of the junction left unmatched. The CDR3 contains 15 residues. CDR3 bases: TGTGCCAGCAGCTTGGGACAGGGGAGGACCTACGAGCAGTACTTC. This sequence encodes CASSLGQGRTYEQYF.

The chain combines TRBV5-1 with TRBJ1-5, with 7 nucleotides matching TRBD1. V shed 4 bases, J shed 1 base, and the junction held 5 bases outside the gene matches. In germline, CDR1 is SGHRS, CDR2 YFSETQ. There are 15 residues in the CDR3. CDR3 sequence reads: CASSPTGASNQPQHF. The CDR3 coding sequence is TGCGCCAGCAGCCCAACAGGGGCCAGCAATCAGCCCCAGCATTTT. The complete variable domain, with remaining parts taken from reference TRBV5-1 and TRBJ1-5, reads KAGVTQTPRYLIKTRGQQVTLSCSPISGHRSVSWYQQTPGQGLQFLFEYFSETQRNKGNFPGRFSGRQFSNSRSEMNVSTLELGDSALYLCASSPTGASNQPQHFGDGTRLSIL.

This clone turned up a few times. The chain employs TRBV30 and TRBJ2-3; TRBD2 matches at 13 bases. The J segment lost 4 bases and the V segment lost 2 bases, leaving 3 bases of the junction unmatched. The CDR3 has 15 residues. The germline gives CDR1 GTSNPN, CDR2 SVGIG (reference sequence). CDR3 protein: CAWSRTSGSSDTQYF. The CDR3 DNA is TGTGCCTGGAGTAGGACTAGCGGGAGTTCAGATACGCAGTATTTT. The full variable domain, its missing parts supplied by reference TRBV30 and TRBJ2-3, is SQTIHQWPATLVQPVGSPLSLECTVEGTSNPNLYWYRQAAGRGLQLLFYSVGIGQISSEVPQNLSASRPQDRQFILSSKKLLLSDSGFYLCAWSRTSGSSDTQYFGPGTRLTVL.

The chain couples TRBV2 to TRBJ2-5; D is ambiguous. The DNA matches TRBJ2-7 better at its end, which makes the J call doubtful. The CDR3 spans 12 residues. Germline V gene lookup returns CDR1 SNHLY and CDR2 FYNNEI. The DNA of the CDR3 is TGTGCCAGCAGTGAAGGGAACTACGAGCAGTACTTC. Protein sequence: CASSEGNYEQYF.

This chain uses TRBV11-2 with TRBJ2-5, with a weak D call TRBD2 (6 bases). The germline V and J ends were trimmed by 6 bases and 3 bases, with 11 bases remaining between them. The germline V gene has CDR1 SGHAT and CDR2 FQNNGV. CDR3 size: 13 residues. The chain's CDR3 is CASSFSGKETQYF. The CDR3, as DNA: TGTGCCAGCAGTTTTAGCGGAAAAGAGACCCAGTACTTC.

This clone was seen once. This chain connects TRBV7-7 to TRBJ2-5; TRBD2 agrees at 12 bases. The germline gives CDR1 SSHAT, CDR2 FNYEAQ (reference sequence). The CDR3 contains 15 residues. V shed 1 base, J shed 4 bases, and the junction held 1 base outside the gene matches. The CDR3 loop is CASSLGLAGVETQYF. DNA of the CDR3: TGTGCCAGCAGCTTAGGACTAGCGGGAGTAGAGACCCAGTACTTC.

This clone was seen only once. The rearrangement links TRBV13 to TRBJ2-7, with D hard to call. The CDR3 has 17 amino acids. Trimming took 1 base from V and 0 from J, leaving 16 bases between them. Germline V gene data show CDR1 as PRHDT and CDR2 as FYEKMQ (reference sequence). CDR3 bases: TGTGCCAGCAGCTTAGCTTACCCCGTGGGCTACTCCTACGAGCAGTACTTC. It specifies CASSLAYPVGYSYEQYF.

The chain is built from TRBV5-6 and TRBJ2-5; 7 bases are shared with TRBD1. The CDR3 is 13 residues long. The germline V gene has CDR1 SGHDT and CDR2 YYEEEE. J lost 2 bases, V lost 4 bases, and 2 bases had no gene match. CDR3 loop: CASSDRVQETQYF. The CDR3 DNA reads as TGTGCCAGCAGCGACAGGGTTCAAGAGACCCAGTACTTC.

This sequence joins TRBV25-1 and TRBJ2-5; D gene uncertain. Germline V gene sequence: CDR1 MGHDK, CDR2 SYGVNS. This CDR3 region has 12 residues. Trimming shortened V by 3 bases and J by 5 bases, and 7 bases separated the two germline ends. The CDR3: CASSETQETQYF. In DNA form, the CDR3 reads TGTGCCAGCAGTGAGACTCAGGAGACCCAGTACTTC.

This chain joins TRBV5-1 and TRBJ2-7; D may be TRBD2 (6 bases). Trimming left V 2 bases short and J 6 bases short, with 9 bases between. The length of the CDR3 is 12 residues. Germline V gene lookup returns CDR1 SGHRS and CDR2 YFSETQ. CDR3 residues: CASSFAGIEQYF. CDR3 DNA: TGCGCCAGCAGCTTTGCGGGGATCGAGCAGTACTTC.

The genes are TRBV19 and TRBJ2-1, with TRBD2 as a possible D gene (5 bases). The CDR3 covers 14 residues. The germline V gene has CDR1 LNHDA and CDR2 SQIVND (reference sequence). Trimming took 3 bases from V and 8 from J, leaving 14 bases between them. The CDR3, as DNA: TGTGCCAGTAGTATCGGGATAGCGAGGTATGAGCAGTTCTTC. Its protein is CASSIGIARYEQFF.

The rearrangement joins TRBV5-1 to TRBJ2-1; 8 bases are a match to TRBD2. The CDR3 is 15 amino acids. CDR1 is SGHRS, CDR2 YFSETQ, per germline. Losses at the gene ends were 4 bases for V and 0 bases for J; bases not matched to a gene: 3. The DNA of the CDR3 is TGCGCCAGCAGCAAGAGCGGGAGCTCCTACAATGAGCAGTTCTTC. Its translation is CASSKSGSSYNEQFF.

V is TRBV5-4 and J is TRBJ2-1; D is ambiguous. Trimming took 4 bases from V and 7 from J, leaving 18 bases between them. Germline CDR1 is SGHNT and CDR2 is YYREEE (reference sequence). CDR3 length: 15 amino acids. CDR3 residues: CASSVEPRNMNEQFF. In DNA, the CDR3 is TGTGCCAGCAGCGTGGAACCAAGAAACATGAATGAGCAGTTCTTC.